This T cell receptor beta chain was sequenced for a study of cytomegalovirus exposure and HLA in healthy donors. The PCR had 60 Vbeta and 13 Jbeta primers. Clones were sequenced by immunoSEQ multiplex PCR, and TCRdb holds only the in-frame ones, with some missing. This table has fewer than 250,000 clones, roughly 80% appearing once. The CDR3 runs to 15 residues. Per germline, CDR1 SNHLY and CDR2 FYNNEI. V shed 2 bases and J shed 7 bases, with 18 bases lying between them. Study outcomes and limitations: The study put some 150 TCR beta chains on its list as cytomegalovirus-associated. Some public TCRs appeared in many individuals, while most sequences were rare.

Notes on this clone: Its matching antigen is unknown.

This sequence was found in a girl aged 2 to 10 in good health and CMV-seronegative. This sequence joins TRBV2 and TRBJ2-7; maybe TRBD1 (5 bases). The source material was PBMCs. CDR3 nucleotides: TGTGCCAGCAGTGAAAGGGCAGGGCACGGGTGGGAGCAGTACTTC. It yields the protein CASSERAGHGWEQYF. Full variable domain (rest looked up from reference TRBV2 and TRBJ2-7): EPEVTQTPSHQVTQMGQEVILRCVPISNHLYFYWYRQILGQKVEFLVSFYNNEISEKSEIFDDQFSVERPDGSNFTLKIRSTKLEDSAMYFCASSERAGHGWEQYFGPGTRLTVT.